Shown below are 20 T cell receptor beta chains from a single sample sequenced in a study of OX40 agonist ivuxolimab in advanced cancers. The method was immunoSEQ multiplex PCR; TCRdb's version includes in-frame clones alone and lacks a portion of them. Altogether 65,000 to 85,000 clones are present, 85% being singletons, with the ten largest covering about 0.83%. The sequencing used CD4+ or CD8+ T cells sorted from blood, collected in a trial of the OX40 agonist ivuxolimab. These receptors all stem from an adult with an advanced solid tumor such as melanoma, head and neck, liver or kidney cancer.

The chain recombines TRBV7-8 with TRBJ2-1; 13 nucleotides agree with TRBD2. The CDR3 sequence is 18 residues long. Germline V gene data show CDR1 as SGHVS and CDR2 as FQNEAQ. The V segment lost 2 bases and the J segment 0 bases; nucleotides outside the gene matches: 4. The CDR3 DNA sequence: TGTGCCAGCAGCTTAACGACTAGCGGGAGGACCTCCTACAATGAGCAGTTCTTC. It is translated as CASSLTTSGRTSYNEQFF.

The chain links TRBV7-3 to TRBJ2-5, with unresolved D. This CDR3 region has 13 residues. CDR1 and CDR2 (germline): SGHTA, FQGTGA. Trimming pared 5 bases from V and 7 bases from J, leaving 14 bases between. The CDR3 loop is CASSSTFLGTQYF. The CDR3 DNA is TGTGCCAGCAGCAGTACCTTTTTGGGGACCCAGTACTTC.

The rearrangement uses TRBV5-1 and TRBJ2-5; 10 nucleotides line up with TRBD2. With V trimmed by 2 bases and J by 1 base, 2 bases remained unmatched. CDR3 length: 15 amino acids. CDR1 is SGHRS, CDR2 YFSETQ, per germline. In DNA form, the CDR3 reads TGCGCCAGCAGCTTTCTAGCGGGGGCCCAAGAGACCCAGTACTTC. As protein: CASSFLAGAQETQYF.

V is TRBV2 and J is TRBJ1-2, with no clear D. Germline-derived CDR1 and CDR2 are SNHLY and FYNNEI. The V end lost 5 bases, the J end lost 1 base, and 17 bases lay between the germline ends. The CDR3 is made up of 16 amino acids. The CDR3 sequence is CASSLTSGPGNYGYTF. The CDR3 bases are TGTGCCAGCAGTCTCACCTCCGGACCGGGTAACTATGGCTACACCTTC.

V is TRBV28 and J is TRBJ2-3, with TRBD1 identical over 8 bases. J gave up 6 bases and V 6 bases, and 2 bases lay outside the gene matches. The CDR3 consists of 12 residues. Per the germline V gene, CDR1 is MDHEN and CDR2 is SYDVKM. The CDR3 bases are TGTGCCAGCAGCTACAGGGGGGATACGCAGTATTTT. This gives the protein CASSYRGDTQYF.

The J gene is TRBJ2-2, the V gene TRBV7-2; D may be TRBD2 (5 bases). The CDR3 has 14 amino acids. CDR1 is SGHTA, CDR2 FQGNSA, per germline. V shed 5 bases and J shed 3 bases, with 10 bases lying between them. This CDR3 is CASSRPRDTGELFF. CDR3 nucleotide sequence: TGTGCCAGCAGCAGACCGAGGGACACCGGGGAGCTGTTTTTT.

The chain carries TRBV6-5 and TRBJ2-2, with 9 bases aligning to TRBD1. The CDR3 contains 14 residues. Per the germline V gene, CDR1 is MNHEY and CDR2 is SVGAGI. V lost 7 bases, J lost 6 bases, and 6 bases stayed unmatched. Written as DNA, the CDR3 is TGTGCCAGCAAAGGACAGGGGATAGCCGGGGAGCTGTTTTTT. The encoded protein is CASKGQGIAGELFF.

The CDR3 region has the DNA TGTGCCAGCAGCTTAGCTGGGCAGGGGATCTTTTCCTACGAGCAGTACTTC. Amino acids: CASSLAGQGIFSYEQYF. The chain has TRBV7-9 and TRBJ2-7; perhaps TRBD1 as D (6 bases). Germline lookup yields CDR1 SEHNR and CDR2 FQNEAQ (reference sequence). CDR3 length equals 17 residues. Trimming removed 0 bases from V and 1 base from J, with 16 bases in between.

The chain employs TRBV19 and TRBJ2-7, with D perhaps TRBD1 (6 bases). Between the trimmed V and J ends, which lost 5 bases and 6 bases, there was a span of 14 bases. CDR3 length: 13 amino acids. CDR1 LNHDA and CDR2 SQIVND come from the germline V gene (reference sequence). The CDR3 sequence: CASSRDILAEQYF. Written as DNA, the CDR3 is TGTGCCAGTAGTCGGGACATCCTCGCCGAGCAGTACTTC.

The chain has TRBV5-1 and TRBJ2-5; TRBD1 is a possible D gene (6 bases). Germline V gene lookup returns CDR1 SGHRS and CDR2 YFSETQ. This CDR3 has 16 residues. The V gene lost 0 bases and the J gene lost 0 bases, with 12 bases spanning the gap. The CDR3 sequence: CASSLAGDNHQETQYF. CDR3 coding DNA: TGCGCCAGCAGCTTGGCAGGGGACAATCACCAAGAGACCCAGTACTTC.

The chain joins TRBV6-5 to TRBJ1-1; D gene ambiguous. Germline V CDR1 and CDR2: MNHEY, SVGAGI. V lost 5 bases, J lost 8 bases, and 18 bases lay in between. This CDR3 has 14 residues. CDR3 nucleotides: TGTGCCAGCAGTCCCCCGGGAAGGGTCGCAGAAGCTTTCTTT. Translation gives CASSPPGRVAEAFF.

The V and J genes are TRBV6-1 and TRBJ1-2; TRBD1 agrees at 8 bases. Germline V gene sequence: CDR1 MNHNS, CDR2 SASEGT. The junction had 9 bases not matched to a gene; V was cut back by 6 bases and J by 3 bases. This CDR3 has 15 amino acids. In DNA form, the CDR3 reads TGTGCCAGCAGCTCACTTCTGGACAGGGACTATGGCTACACCTTC. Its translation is CASSSLLDRDYGYTF.

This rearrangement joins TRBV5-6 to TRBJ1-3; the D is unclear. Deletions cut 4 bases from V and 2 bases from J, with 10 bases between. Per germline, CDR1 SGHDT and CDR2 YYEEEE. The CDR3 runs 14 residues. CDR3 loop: CASSSRRAGNTIYF. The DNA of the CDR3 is TGTGCCAGCAGCAGCAGGAGAGCTGGAAACACCATATATTTT.

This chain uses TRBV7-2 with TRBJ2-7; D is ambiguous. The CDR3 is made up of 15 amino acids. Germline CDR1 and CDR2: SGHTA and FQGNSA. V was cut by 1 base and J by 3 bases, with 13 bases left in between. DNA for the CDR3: TGTGCCAGCAGCTTAGTTAGGCAGCGAAGCTACGAGCAGTACTTC. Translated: CASSLVRQRSYEQYF.

CDR3: CASGTSGTQETQYF. Written as DNA, the CDR3 is TGTGCCAGCGGGACTAGCGGGACCCAAGAGACCCAGTACTTC. This rearrangement joins TRBV6-1 to TRBJ2-5; 13 bases match TRBD2. V lost 8 bases and J lost 1; bases outside the gene matches: 1. The V gene's germline CDR1 is MNHNS and CDR2 SASEGT. The CDR3 is 14 residues long.

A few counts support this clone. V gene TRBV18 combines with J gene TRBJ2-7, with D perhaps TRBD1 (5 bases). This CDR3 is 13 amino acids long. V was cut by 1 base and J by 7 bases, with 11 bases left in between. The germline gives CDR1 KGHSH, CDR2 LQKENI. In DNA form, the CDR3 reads TGTGCCAGCTCACCACAAGGGGTTTGGGAGCAGTACTTC. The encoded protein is CASSPQGVWEQYF.

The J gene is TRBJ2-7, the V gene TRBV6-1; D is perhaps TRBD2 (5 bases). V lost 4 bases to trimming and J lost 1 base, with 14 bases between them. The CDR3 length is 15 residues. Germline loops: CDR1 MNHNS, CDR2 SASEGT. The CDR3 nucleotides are TGTGCCAGCAGTGGTGGGTCACTAGGTTCCTACGAGCAGTACTTC. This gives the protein CASSGGSLGSYEQYF.

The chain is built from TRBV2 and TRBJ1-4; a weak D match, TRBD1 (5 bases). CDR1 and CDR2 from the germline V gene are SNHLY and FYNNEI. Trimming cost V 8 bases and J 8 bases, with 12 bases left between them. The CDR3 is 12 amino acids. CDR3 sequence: CASGGFREKLFF. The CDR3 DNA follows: TGTGCCAGCGGGGGTTTCAGGGAAAAACTGTTTTTT.

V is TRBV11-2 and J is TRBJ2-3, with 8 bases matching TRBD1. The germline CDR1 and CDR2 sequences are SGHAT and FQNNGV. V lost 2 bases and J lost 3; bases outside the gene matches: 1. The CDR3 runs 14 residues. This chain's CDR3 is CASSLNRGTDTQYF. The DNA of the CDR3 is TGTGCCAGCAGCTTAAACAGGGGGACAGATACGCAGTATTTT.

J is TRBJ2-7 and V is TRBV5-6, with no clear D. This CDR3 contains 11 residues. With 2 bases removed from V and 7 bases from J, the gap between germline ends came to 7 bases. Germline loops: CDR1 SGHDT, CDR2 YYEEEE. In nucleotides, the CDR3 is TGTGCCAGCAGCTTCGAGAGTGAGCAGTACTTC. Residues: CASSFESEQYF.